Listed here are 12 T cell receptor beta chains from one sample, sequenced in a study of T-cell memory formation after mild COVID-19. TCRdb redid the calling of the 5' RACE reads with MiXCR, one entry per CDR3 protein. The table shows just over 300,000 distinct CDR3 sequences, with around 19% occurring only once. Input material: PBMCs or a T cell subset sorted from them (not recorded which). The receptor source for this set is a man aged 18 to 29 who had mild COVID-19 (a few samples of this study predate the infection). Cell type and time point are not known.

This clonotype was counted a few times. The CDR3 nucleotides read TGTGCCAGCTCACCAGGAGACTCCTACAATGAGCAGTTCTTC. It translates to CASSPGDSYNEQFF. The chain carries TRBV18 and TRBJ2-1, with D unresolved. Germline-derived CDR1 and CDR2 are KGHSH and LQKENI. Trimming took off 2 bases at V and 0 bases at J, with 5 bases between the two ends. The CDR3 sequence is 14 residues long. The whole variable domain, remainder taken from reference TRBV18 and TRBJ2-1, is NAGVMQNPRHLVRRRGQEARLRCSPMKGHSHVYWYRQLPEEGLKFMVYLQKENIIDESGMPKERFSAEFPKEGPSILRIQQVVRGDSAAYFCASSPGDSYNEQFFGPGTRLTVL.

This sequence joins TRBV5-1 and TRBJ2-1; D call uncertain. V lost 4 bases, J lost 15 bases, and 20 bases lay in between. Germline-derived CDR1 and CDR2 are SGHRS and YFSETQ. The CDR3 extends over 13 amino acids. The CDR3 loop is CASSLNLEPPPFF. The CDR3 bases are TGCGCCAGCAGCCTCAATTTGGAGCCCCCTCCGTTCTTC.

This clonotype has a handful of counts. J is TRBJ2-5 and V is TRBV18; TRBD1 matches at 12 bases. The germline V gene encodes CDR1 KGHSH and CDR2 LQKENI. Unmatched junction bases numbered 6, after V lost 2 bases and J lost 5 bases. The CDR3 is made up of 16 amino acids. The CDR3 spells CASSPRDRGRWETQYF. CDR3 DNA: TGTGCCAGCTCACCAAGGGACAGGGGGCGCTGGGAGACCCAGTACTTC. The whole variable domain, filled in from reference TRBV18 and TRBJ2-5, reads NAGVMQNPRHLVRRRGQEARLRCSPMKGHSHVYWYRQLPEEGLKFMVYLQKENIIDESGMPKERFSAEFPKEGPSILRIQQVVRGDSAAYFCASSPRDRGRWETQYFGPGTRLLVL.

This clonotype was observed a few times. The CDR3 loop reads CASSTHEQYV. The DNA of the CDR3 is TGTGCCAGCAGCACCCACGAGCAGTACGTC. The J gene is TRBJ2-7, the V gene TRBV28, with no clear D. Per the germline V gene, CDR1 is MDHEN and CDR2 is SYDVKM. There are 10 residues in the CDR3. The V end was cut by 6 bases, the J end by 5 bases, with 5 bases between.

The V call is TRBV7-9, the J call TRBJ1-2; no definite D call. V lost 4 bases and J lost 4, with 13 bases in between. In germline, CDR1 is SEHNR, CDR2 FQNEAQ (reference sequence). CDR3 size: 14 residues. CDR3 protein: CASSSVGSLYGYTF. DNA of the CDR3: TGTGCCAGCAGCTCAGTTGGGTCCCTCTATGGCTACACCTTC.

This clonotype was found many times. J is TRBJ2-5 and V is TRBV7-6, with 8 bases aligning to TRBD2. The CDR3 is made up of 16 amino acids. CDR1 SGHVS and CDR2 FNYEAQ come from the germline V gene. The V segment lost 5 bases and the J segment 2 bases; nucleotides outside the gene matches: 10. CDR3 in DNA: TGTGCCAGCAGCCCGAGAGCGGGGGTGATACAAGAGACCCAGTACTTC. This translates into CASSPRAGVIQETQYF.

This clonotype was seen a handful of times. The rearrangement joins TRBV29-1 to TRBJ2-1; TRBD1 might be the D (6 bases). The CDR3 loop spans 14 amino acids. Between the trimmed V and J ends, which lost 7 bases and 8 bases, there was a span of 21 bases. CDR1 is SQVTM, CDR2 ANQGSEA, per germline. The CDR3: CSAAPPQGNDEQFF. Written as DNA, the CDR3 is TGCAGCGCCGCCCCGCCACAGGGTAACGATGAGCAGTTCTTC.

The V and J genes are TRBV20-1 and TRBJ1-4; D not certain. Deletions cut 1 base from V and 6 bases from J, with 24 bases between. The V gene's germline CDR1 is DFQATT and CDR2 SNEGSKA (reference sequence). The CDR3 is made up of 18 amino acids. The CDR3 loop is CSARARRELGEVDEKLFF. CDR3 sequence (DNA): TGCAGTGCTAGAGCAAGGAGAGAACTAGGAGAGGTGGATGAAAAACTGTTTTTT.

The V and J genes are TRBV20-1 and TRBJ2-3; D is unresolved. Trimming removed 5 bases at V and 4 bases at J, with 10 bases between. This CDR3 is built from 12 residues. Germline V gene sequence: CDR1 DFQATT, CDR2 SNEGSKA (reference sequence). The CDR3, as DNA: TGCAGTGCTTCCCGGGCGGCAGATACGCAGTATTTT. It codes for CSASRAADTQYF.

The chain couples TRBV10-3 to TRBJ1-5; tentatively, D is TRBD1 (5 bases). Germline CDR1 and CDR2: ENHRY and SYGVKD. The CDR3 has 15 amino acids. Trimming removed 4 bases at V and 2 bases at J, with 12 bases between. In DNA form, the CDR3 reads TGTGCCATCAGTGGGGGAGGGGACGGCAATCAGCCCCAGCATTTT. Its protein product is CAISGGGDGNQPQHF.

The chain uses TRBV19 and TRBJ1-1, with no clear D. The CDR3 contains 15 residues. The germline V and J ends were trimmed by 4 bases and 3 bases, with 15 bases remaining between them. Germline CDR1 is LNHDA and CDR2 is SQIVND (reference sequence). The CDR3 DNA reads as TGTGCCAGTAGTAGAGGCACGTTCGGTGACACTGAAGCTTTCTTT. It yields the protein CASSRGTFGDTEAFF. The entire variable domain, with the rest obtained from reference TRBV19 and TRBJ1-1, is as follows: DGGITQSPKYLFRKEGQNVTLSCEQNLNHDAMYWYRQDPGQGLRLIYYSQIVNDFQKGDIAEGYSVSREKKESFPLTVTSAQKNPTAFYLCASSRGTFGDTEAFFGQGTRLTVV.

The gene calls are TRBV4-3 and TRBJ2-3; D call uncertain. Trimming pared 0 bases from V and 7 bases from J, leaving 17 bases between. Germline values: CDR1 LGHNA, CDR2 YSLEER. This CDR3 has 16 residues. The CDR3 loop is CASSQDPTPGGYTQYF. The CDR3 DNA follows: TGCGCCAGCAGCCAAGATCCGACACCGGGTGGGTATACGCAGTATTTT.